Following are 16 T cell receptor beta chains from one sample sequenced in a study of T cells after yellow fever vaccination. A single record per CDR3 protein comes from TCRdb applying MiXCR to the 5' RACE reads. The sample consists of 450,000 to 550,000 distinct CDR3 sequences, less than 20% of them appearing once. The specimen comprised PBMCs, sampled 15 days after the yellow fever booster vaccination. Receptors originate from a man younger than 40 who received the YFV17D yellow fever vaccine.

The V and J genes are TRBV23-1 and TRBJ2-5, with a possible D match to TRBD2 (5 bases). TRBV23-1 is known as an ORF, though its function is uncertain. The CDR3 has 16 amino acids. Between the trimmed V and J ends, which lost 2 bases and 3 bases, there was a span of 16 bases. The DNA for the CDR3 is TGCGCCAGCAGTCAAGTCGGAGGAAAGGTTAAAGAGACCCAGTACTTC. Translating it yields CASSQVGGKVKETQYF.

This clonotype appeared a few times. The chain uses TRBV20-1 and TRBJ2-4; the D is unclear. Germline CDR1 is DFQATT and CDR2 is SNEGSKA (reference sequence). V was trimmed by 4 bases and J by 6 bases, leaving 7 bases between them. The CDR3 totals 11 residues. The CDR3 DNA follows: TGCAGTGCTAAAGATCGAAACATTCAGTACTTC. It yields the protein CSAKDRNIQYF.

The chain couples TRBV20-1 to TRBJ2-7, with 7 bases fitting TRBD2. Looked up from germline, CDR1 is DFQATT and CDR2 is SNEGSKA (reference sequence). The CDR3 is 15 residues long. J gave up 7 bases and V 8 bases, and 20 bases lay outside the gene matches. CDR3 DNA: TGCAGTACAACGCCCACGAGGGTACTAGCGAAGGAGCAGTACTTC. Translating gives CSTTPTRVLAKEQYF.

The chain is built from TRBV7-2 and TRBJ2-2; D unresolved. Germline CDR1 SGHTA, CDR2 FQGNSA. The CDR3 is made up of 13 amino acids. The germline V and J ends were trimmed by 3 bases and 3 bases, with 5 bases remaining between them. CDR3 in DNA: TGTGCCAGCAGCTTTCAGTACACCGGGGAGCTGTTTTTT. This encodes CASSFQYTGELFF.

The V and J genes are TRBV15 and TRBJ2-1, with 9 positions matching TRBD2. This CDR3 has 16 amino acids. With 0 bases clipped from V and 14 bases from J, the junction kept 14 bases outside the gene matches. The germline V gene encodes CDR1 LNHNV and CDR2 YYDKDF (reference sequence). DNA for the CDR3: TGTGCCACCAGCAGAGATTCAATAACCCGCGGCGGGGGGGAGTTCTTC. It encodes CATSRDSITRGGGEFF.

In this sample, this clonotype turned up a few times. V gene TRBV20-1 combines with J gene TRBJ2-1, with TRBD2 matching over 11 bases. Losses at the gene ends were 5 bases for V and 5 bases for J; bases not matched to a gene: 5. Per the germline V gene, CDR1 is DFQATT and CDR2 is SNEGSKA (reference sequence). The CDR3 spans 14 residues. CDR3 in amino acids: CSASTSGIHNEQFF. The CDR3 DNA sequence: TGCAGTGCTTCGACTAGCGGGATTCACAATGAGCAGTTCTTC.

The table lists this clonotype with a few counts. DNA of the CDR3: TGTGCCAGCAGCCCGCCCCGGAGCACAGATACGCAGTATTTT. It translates to CASSPPRSTDTQYF. The chain links TRBV21-1 to TRBJ2-3; TRBD1 was called by the table and not checked on the DNA. TRBV21-1 is flagged as a pseudogene. The CDR3 extends over 14 amino acids.

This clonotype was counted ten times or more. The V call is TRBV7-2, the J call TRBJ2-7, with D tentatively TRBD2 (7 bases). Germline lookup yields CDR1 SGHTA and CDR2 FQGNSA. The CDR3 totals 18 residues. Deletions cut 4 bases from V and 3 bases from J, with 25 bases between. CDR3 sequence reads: CASSYKLRGGRANYEQYF. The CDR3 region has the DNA TGTGCCAGCAGCTACAAACTGAGGGGGGGTAGGGCTAACTACGAGCAGTACTTC.

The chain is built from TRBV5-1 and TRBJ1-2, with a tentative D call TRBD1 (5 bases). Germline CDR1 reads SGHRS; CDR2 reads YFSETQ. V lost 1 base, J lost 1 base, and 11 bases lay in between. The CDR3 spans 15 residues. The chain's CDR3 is CASSLWQGGNYGYTF. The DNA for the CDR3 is TGCGCCAGCAGCTTGTGGCAGGGTGGTAACTATGGCTACACCTTC.

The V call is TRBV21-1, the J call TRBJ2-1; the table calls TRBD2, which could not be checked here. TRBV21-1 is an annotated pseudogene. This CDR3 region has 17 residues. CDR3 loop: CASSKARSGTSYNEQFF. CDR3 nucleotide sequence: TGTGCCAGCAGCAAAGCGAGGAGCGGAACCTCCTACAATGAGCAGTTCTTC.

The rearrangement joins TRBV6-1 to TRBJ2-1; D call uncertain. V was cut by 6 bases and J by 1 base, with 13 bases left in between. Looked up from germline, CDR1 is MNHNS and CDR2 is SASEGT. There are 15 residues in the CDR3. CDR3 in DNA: TGTGCCAGCAGCCCCCAGCTGGGGTCCTACAATGAGCAGTTCTTC. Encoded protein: CASSPQLGSYNEQFF.

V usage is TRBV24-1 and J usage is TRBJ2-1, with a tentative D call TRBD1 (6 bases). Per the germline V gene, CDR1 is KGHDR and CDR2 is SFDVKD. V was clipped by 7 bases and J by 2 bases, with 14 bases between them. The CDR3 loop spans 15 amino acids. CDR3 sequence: CATSPDRSPYNEQFF. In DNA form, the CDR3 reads TGTGCCACCAGCCCCGACAGGAGTCCCTACAATGAGCAGTTCTTC.

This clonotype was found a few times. In nucleotides, the CDR3 is TGTGCCAGCAGCCAGCGATGGGGGACAGGGGGCACTGAAGCTTTCTTT. Translation: CASSQRWGTGGTEAFF. The chain has TRBV14 and TRBJ1-1; the match to TRBD1 covers 11 bases. The junction had 7 bases not matched to a gene; V was cut back by 3 bases and J by 4 bases. Germline-derived CDR1 and CDR2 are SGHDN and FVKESK. The CDR3 sequence is 16 residues long.

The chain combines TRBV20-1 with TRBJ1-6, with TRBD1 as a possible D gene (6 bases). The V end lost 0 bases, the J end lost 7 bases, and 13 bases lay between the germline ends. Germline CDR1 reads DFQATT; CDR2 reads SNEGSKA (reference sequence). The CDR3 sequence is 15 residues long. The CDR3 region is CSAREGGAENSPLHF. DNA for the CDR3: TGCAGTGCTAGAGAGGGGGGGGCTGAGAATTCACCCCTCCACTTT.

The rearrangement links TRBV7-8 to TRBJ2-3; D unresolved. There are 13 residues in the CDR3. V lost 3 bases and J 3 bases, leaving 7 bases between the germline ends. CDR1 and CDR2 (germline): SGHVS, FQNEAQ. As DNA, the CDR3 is TGTGCCAGCAGCTTGTACGCAACAGATACGCAGTATTTT. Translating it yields CASSLYATDTQYF.

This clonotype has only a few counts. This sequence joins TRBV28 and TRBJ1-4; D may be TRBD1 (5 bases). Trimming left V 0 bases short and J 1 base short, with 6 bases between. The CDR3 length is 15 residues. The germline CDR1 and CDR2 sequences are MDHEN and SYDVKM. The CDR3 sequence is CASSLWQGTNEKLFF. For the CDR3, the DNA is TGTGCCAGCAGTTTATGGCAGGGAACTAATGAAAAACTGTTTTTT.